What follows are 31 T cell receptor beta chains derived from one specimen sequenced in a study of blood T cell repertoires in COVID-19. Sequencing was performed with immunoSEQ multiplex PCR; in TCRdb, only in-frame clones are kept and a portion is missing. Of around 30,000 clones detected, around four fifths appear once; the ten largest clones hold around 7.9%. The material sequenced was peripheral blood. The receptors come from a woman between 65 and 79 years old with active or convalescent COVID-19.

A single count supports this clone. The CDR3 is CASSSGTALGEQFF. The DNA of the CDR3 is TGTGCCAGCAGCTCCGGGACAGCCCTCGGTGAGCAGTTCTTC. The chain carries TRBV6-5 and TRBJ2-1, with TRBD1 matching 7 bases. The CDR3 has 14 residues. CDR1 MNHEY and CDR2 SVGAGI come from the germline V gene. The ends lost 6 bases at V and 9 bases at J; junction bases unmatched: 11.

This CDR3 is CAWSRPGEVQRAGYEQYF. As DNA, the CDR3 is TGTGCCTGGAGTCGCCCGGGGGAGGTCCAGCGGGCGGGCTACGAGCAGTACTTC. The rearrangement links TRBV30 to TRBJ2-7; D may be TRBD2 (6 bases). The germline V and J ends were trimmed by 2 bases and 3 bases, with 26 bases remaining between them. The CDR3 is 18 residues long. Germline V gene lookup returns CDR1 GTSNPN and CDR2 SVGIG (reference sequence).

This clone was seen a single time. The CDR3: CASSSTSGTSEQFF. CDR3 sequence (DNA): TGTGCCAGCAGCTCCACTAGCGGAACCAGTGAGCAGTTCTTC. This chain connects TRBV7-2 to TRBJ2-1; 8 bases fit TRBD2. Germline V gene sequence: CDR1 SGHTA, CDR2 FQGNSA. J was trimmed by 9 bases and V by 4 bases; bases with no gene match: 8. The CDR3 totals 14 residues.

CDR3 amino acids: CASSLGPGLQGGGYTF. The DNA for the CDR3 is TGTGCCAGCAGCTTAGGTCCGGGCCTCCAGGGTGGTGGCTACACCTTC. V is TRBV11-2 and J is TRBJ1-2; a weak D match, TRBD1 (5 bases). This CDR3 is built from 16 residues. The V and J ends lost 1 base and 7 bases respectively, with 19 bases between them. Germline V lookup: CDR1 SGHAT, CDR2 FQNNGV.

The J gene is TRBJ2-7, the V gene TRBV18, with 7 nucleotides matching TRBD1. Trimming took 3 bases from V and 5 from J; bases not matched to a gene: 4. Germline lookup yields CDR1 KGHSH and CDR2 LQKENI. CDR3 length equals 13 residues. CDR3 sequence (DNA): TGTGCCAGCTCACCCTCACAGGGGAACGAGCAGTACTTC. As protein: CASSPSQGNEQYF.

The chain is built from TRBV28 and TRBJ2-1, with a weak D call TRBD2 (6 bases). Trimming stripped 6 bases from V and 3 bases from J, with 15 bases between. The germline CDR1 and CDR2 sequences are MDHEN and SYDVKM. The length of the CDR3 is 15 residues. CDR3 sequence: CASRSGGKGYNEQFF. The CDR3 DNA sequence: TGTGCCAGCAGATCCGGGGGAAAGGGCTACAATGAGCAGTTCTTC.

CDR3 protein: CASSQSGGRGLGNTIYF. Written as DNA, the CDR3 is TGTGCCAGCAGCCAATCTGGTGGCAGGGGGTTAGGAAACACCATATATTTT. This sequence joins TRBV3-1 (or the pseudogene TRBV3-2) and TRBJ1-3, with 7 bases identical to TRBD1. The V and J ends lost 2 bases and 4 bases, in that order; junction bases with no gene match: 11. The CDR3 runs to 17 residues. Per germline, CDR1 LGHDT and CDR2 YNNKEL (reference sequence).

The chain recombines TRBV28 with TRBJ2-7, with 7 bases matching TRBD2. V lost 5 bases to trimming and J lost 2 bases; unmatched junction nucleotides: 9. The germline gives CDR1 MDHEN, CDR2 SYDVKM. CDR3 size: 15 residues. DNA of the CDR3: TGTGCCAGCAGTCCCGCGGGGGAGACCCCCTACGAGCAGTACTTC. This sequence encodes CASSPAGETPYEQYF.

The J gene is TRBJ1-3, the V gene TRBV27; D remains ambiguous. The CDR3 runs 14 residues. V was trimmed by 2 bases and J by 2 bases, leaving 7 bases between them. CDR1 is MNHEY and CDR2 is SMNVEV in the germline V gene (reference sequence). The CDR3 loop is CASSLDGAGNTIYF. The CDR3 DNA is TGTGCCAGCAGTTTAGACGGGGCTGGAAACACCATATATTTT.

The V and J genes are TRBV7-9 and TRBJ1-2; no reliable D call. V was pared by 1 base and J by 5 bases, with 5 bases between. The CDR3 is made up of 12 amino acids. Germline CDR1 is SEHNR and CDR2 is FQNEAQ (reference sequence). CDR3 protein: CASSLGEYGYTF. For the CDR3, the DNA is TGTGCCAGCAGCTTAGGCGAGTATGGCTACACCTTC.

The V call is TRBV18, the J call TRBJ1-4, with D possibly TRBD1 on 5 matching bases. Germline lookup yields CDR1 KGHSH and CDR2 LQKENI. V dropped 3 bases and J dropped 3 bases, with 14 bases sitting between them. The CDR3 runs 16 residues. CDR3 sequence: CASSPREGQPNEKLFF. The CDR3 DNA is TGTGCCAGCTCACCGCGGGAGGGGCAACCTAATGAAAAACTGTTTTTT.

The CDR3 nucleotides read TGTGCCAGCAGTTCCAGGGGGCGGGGTGAAGCTTTCTTT. Residues: CASSSRGRGEAFF. V and J are TRBV2 and TRBJ1-1; 8 nucleotides line up with TRBD1. This CDR3 is 13 amino acids long. Germline V gene sequence: CDR1 SNHLY, CDR2 FYNNEI. V dropped 5 bases and J dropped 7; count of bases not matched to a gene: 6. Using reference TRBV2 and TRBJ1-1 for the parts outside the CDR3, the full variable domain is EPEVTQTPSHQVTQMGQEVILRCVPISNHLYFYWYRQILGQKVEFLVSFYNNEISEKSEIFDDQFSVERPDGSNFTLKIRSTKLEDSAMYFCASSSRGRGEAFFGQGTRLTVV.

V and J are TRBV3-1 (or the pseudogene TRBV3-2) and TRBJ1-2; possibly TRBD1 for D (5 bases). The V and J ends lost 4 bases and 4 bases respectively, with 16 bases between them. This CDR3 contains 15 residues. CDR1 and CDR2 from the germline V gene are LGHDT and YNNKEL (reference sequence). The CDR3 nucleotides read TGTGCCAGCAGCCCCCGAGTGGGTACAGGCTATGGCTACACCTTC. It is translated as CASSPRVGTGYGYTF.

The chain combines TRBV30 with TRBJ2-5; TRBD1 is a possible D gene (5 bases). CDR3 size: 14 residues. The V end was cut by 1 base, the J end by 5 bases, with 14 bases between. The V gene's germline CDR1 is GTSNPN and CDR2 SVGIG (reference sequence). CDR3 residues: CAWSAKTVVETQYF. The DNA for the CDR3 is TGTGCCTGGAGTGCGAAGACAGTGGTGGAGACCCAGTACTTC.

V usage is TRBV10-3 and J usage is TRBJ2-3; D perhaps matches TRBD2 (5 bases). This CDR3 is built from 11 residues. Trimming pared 10 bases from V and 10 bases from J, leaving 15 bases between. Germline lookup yields CDR1 ENHRY and CDR2 SYGVKD. The CDR3 spells CATSRSEAQYF. In DNA, the CDR3 is TGTGCCACCTCAAGGTCGGAGGCGCAGTATTTT.

The chain couples TRBV6-5 to TRBJ1-5; D is possibly TRBD1 (6 bases). In germline, CDR1 is MNHEY, CDR2 SVGAGI. Trimming pared 7 bases from V and 3 bases from J, leaving 13 bases between. This CDR3 is built from 14 residues. The CDR3 is CASIPDSVNQPQHF. For the CDR3, the DNA is TGTGCCAGCATCCCGGACAGCGTCAATCAGCCCCAGCATTTT.

The chain uses TRBV9 and TRBJ2-5; 7 bases map to TRBD2. The CDR3 loop spans 15 amino acids. Trimming at V came to 4 bases and at J to 3 bases, leaving 9 bases not matched to a gene. Germline CDR1 is SGDLS and CDR2 is YYNGEE. DNA of the CDR3: TGTGCCAGCAGCCCCGAGACTAGCCGTAAAGAGACCCAGTACTTC. This sequence encodes CASSPETSRKETQYF.

In its sample, this clone was seen once. This sequence joins TRBV7-3 and TRBJ2-3, with 12 nucleotides matching TRBD2. Per the germline V gene, CDR1 is SGHTA and CDR2 is FQGTGA. This CDR3 is built from 18 residues. With 0 bases clipped from V and 6 bases from J, the junction kept 10 bases outside the gene matches. The CDR3 DNA follows: TGTGCCAGCAGCTTAACGCAGACTAGCGGGGGTTCCTCGGATACGCAGTATTTT. It is translated as CASSLTQTSGGSSDTQYF.

This sequence joins TRBV3-1 (or the pseudogene TRBV3-2) and TRBJ1-1, with a possible D match to TRBD1 (5 bases). Germline V lookup: CDR1 LGHDT, CDR2 YNNKEL (reference sequence). The CDR3 is 14 amino acids. Trimming pared 3 bases from V and 10 bases from J, leaving 18 bases between. The chain's CDR3 is CASSQDNSRPAAFF. The CDR3 nucleotides read TGTGCCAGCAGCCAGGACAACTCGCGCCCGGCAGCTTTCTTT.

The rearrangement joins TRBV7-2 to TRBJ2-7, with D perhaps TRBD2 (5 bases). Germline CDR1 SGHTA, CDR2 FQGNSA. CDR3 length: 15 residues. Deletions cut 3 bases from V and 3 bases from J, with 15 bases between. The CDR3 protein is CASSLAPGTGYEQYF. The DNA for the CDR3 is TGTGCCAGCAGCTTGGCCCCGGGAACGGGCTACGAGCAGTACTTC.

The chain has TRBV6-6 and TRBJ2-1, with a weak D call TRBD1 (5 bases). This CDR3 spans 16 amino acids. Germline lookup yields CDR1 MNHNY and CDR2 SVGAGI (reference sequence). The V gene lost 2 bases and the J gene lost 0 bases, with 11 bases spanning the gap. The CDR3 reads CASSYRQGLSYNEQFF. As DNA, the CDR3 is TGTGCCAGCAGTTACAGGCAGGGCCTCTCCTACAATGAGCAGTTCTTC.

Comment on this clone: An end of the junction differs from the germline gene, which may be a read error. The chain uses TRBV19 and TRBJ2-6; no clear D gene. CDR1 is LNHDA, CDR2 SQIVND, per germline (reference sequence). This CDR3 region has 15 residues. CDR3 protein: CASSLDRSGANVLTF. CDR3 DNA: TGTGCCAGTAGTTTAGATAGGAGTGGGGCCAACGTCCTGACTTTC.

The chain is built from TRBV10-2 and TRBJ2-7; 8 bases fit TRBD1. Germline assignment: CDR1 WSHSY and CDR2 SAAADI. The ends lost 5 bases at V and 4 bases at J; junction bases unmatched: 4. This CDR3 spans 13 amino acids. The CDR3 is CASSSDRDYEQYF. The DNA of the CDR3 is TGCGCCAGCAGTTCGGACAGGGATTACGAGCAGTACTTC.

The chain has TRBV27 and TRBJ1-4; D is uncertain. Germline CDR1 is MNHEY and CDR2 is SMNVEV (reference sequence). The V and J ends lost 2 bases and 0 bases respectively, with 7 bases between them. CDR3 length equals 15 residues. CDR3 in amino acids: CASSLVSSTNEKLFF. CDR3 coding DNA: TGTGCCAGCAGTTTAGTCAGTTCAACTAATGAAAAACTGTTTTTT. The entire variable domain, with the rest obtained from reference TRBV27 and TRBJ1-4, is as follows: EAQVTQNPRYLITVTGKKLTVTCSQNMNHEYMSWYRQDPGLGLRQIYYSMNVEVTDKGDVPEGYKVSRKEKRNFPLILESPSPNQTSLYFCASSLVSSTNEKLFFGSGTQLSVL.

This clone was seen only once. The chain combines TRBV3-1 (or the pseudogene TRBV3-2) with TRBJ1-4; D is unclear. The CDR3 has 14 amino acids. The germline CDR1 and CDR2 sequences are LGHDT and YNNKEL (reference sequence). Trimming stripped 1 base from V and 7 bases from J, with 10 bases between. The CDR3: CASSQGIWSEKLFF. DNA for the CDR3: TGTGCCAGCAGCCAAGGGATTTGGAGTGAAAAACTGTTTTTT.

The chain is built from TRBV6-1 and TRBJ1-2; 7 bases fit TRBD1. The V gene's germline CDR1 is MNHNS and CDR2 SASEGT. The CDR3 is 18 residues long. Trimming took 1 base from V and 2 from J; bases not matched to a gene: 13. The CDR3 spells CASSEVAIGTAQNYGYTF. CDR3 DNA: TGTGCCAGCAGTGAAGTAGCGATCGGGACAGCGCAAAACTATGGCTACACCTTC.

The chain links TRBV7-3 to TRBJ1-6, with a tentative D call TRBD1 (6 bases). In germline, CDR1 is SGHTA, CDR2 FQGTGA. Between the trimmed V and J ends, which lost 3 bases and 7 bases, there was a span of 13 bases. The CDR3 runs 15 residues. The CDR3 sequence is CASSLGGQGNSPLHF. The CDR3 DNA reads as TGTGCCAGCAGCTTGGGGGGGCAGGGCAATTCACCCCTCCACTTT.

J is TRBJ1-6 and V is TRBV6-5; 8 nucleotides align to TRBD1. The germline V gene encodes CDR1 MNHEY and CDR2 SVGAGI. CDR3 length: 13 amino acids. V lost 8 bases and J lost 7; bases outside the gene matches: 4. CDR3 protein: CASSGQGNSPLHF. For the CDR3, the DNA is TGTGCCAGCTCAGGACAGGGAAATTCACCCCTCCACTTT.

The chain recombines TRBV3-1 (or the pseudogene TRBV3-2) with TRBJ1-6; D not certain. This CDR3 contains 12 residues. V was cut by 4 bases and J by 8 bases, with 6 bases left in between. Germline V gene lookup returns CDR1 LGHDT and CDR2 YNNKEL (reference sequence). CDR3 nucleotides: TGTGCCAGCAGCCCCCGCGATTCACCCCTCCACTTT. It codes for CASSPRDSPLHF.

The genes are TRBV11-2 and TRBJ2-7; 8 nucleotides agree with TRBD1. The CDR3 extends over 15 amino acids. Unmatched junction bases numbered 8, after V lost 4 bases and J lost 3 bases. Germline CDR1 SGHAT, CDR2 FQNNGV. The CDR3 nucleotides are TGTGCCAGCAGCTCGCGGACAGGGCAGGTCTACGAGCAGTACTTC. It translates to CASSSRTGQVYEQYF.

This clone has a single count. The chain joins TRBV6-4 to TRBJ2-1; D might be TRBD1 (5 bases). V lost 2 bases to trimming and J lost 4 bases, with 12 bases between them. Germline CDR1 is MRHNA and CDR2 is SNTAGT. This CDR3 is built from 15 residues. In nucleotides, the CDR3 is TGTGCCAGCAGTGACGGCAGGGTTTCTTACAATGAGCAGTTCTTC. Amino acids: CASSDGRVSYNEQFF.